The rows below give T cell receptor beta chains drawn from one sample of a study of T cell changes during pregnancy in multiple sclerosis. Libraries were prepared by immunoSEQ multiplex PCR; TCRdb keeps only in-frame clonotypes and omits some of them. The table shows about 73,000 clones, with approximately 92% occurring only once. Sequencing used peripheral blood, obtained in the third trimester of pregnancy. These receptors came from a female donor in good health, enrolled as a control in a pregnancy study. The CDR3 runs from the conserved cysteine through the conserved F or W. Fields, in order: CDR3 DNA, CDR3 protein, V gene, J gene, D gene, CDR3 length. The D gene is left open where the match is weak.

DNA: TGTGCCAGCAGCCGACAGGGTATCACCGGGGAGCTGTTTTTT
CDR3: CASSRQGITGELFF
V: TRBV7-9
J: TRBJ2-2
D: TRBD1
length: 14

DNA: TGTGCCAGCAGCACCGGGACAGGGATTAGGGAAAAACTGTTTTTT
CDR3: CASSTGTGIREKLFF
V: TRBV7-9
J: TRBJ1-4
D: TRBD1
length: 15

DNA: TGTGCCAGCAGCGTAAGAGTAGCGGACCTCTACGAGCAGTACTTC
CDR3: CASSVRVADLYEQYF
V: TRBV9
J: TRBJ2-7
D: .
length: 15

DNA: TGTGCCAGCACCCCGTCGGGAGGGAATTCACCCCTCCACTTT
CDR3: CASTPSGGNSPLHF
V: TRBV27
J: TRBJ1-6
D: .
length: 14

DNA: TGTGCCAGCAGTGTAACAGGGATACTAAATCAGCCCCAGCATTTT
CDR3: CASSVTGILNQPQHF
V: TRBV28
J: TRBJ1-5
D: .
length: 15

DNA: TGTGCCAGCAGCCCCTACCGGGACAGGGCCTCGGAAGCTTTCTTT
CDR3: CASSPYRDRASEAFF
V: TRBV5-4
J: TRBJ1-1
D: TRBD1
length: 15

DNA: TGCAGTGCTTGGACTAGCCCGAATGAGTATTTT
CDR3: CSAWTSPNEYF
V: TRBV20-1
J: TRBJ2-3
D: TRBD2
length: 11

DNA: TGTGCTAGTGGTTTGTACCGTCCATTAGAGCGGGCCACAGATACGCAGTATTTT
CDR3: CASGLYRPLERATDTQYF
V: TRBV12-5
J: TRBJ2-3
D: .
length: 18

DNA: TGCAGTGCTGGGGGGTCCGGTGGCTACACCTTC
CDR3: CSAGGSGGYTF
V: TRBV20-1
J: TRBJ1-2
D: .
length: 11

DNA: TGTGCCAGCAGCTTAGCACAGGAGAACACTGAAGCTTTCTTT
CDR3: CASSLAQENTEAFF
V: TRBV7-2
J: TRBJ1-1
D: .
length: 14

DNA: TGTGCCAGCAGCCGACTATACGAGCAGTACTTC
CDR3: CASSRLYEQYF
V: TRBV28
J: TRBJ2-7
D: .
length: 11

DNA: TGCGCCAGCAGCTTGGGGGCAGGTCCCTACGAGCAGTACTTC
CDR3: CASSLGAGPYEQYF
V: TRBV5-1
J: TRBJ2-7
D: .
length: 14

DNA: TGTGCCAGCAGTTCTAGCGGGAGGGCCCAAGAGACCCAGTACTTC
CDR3: CASSSSGRAQETQYF
V: TRBV25-1
J: TRBJ2-5
D: TRBD2
length: 15

DNA: TGTGCCAGCAGTTGGGACAGGGGGCGCGTGGGGGAGACCCAGTACTTC
CDR3: CASSWDRGRVGETQYF
V: TRBV6-5
J: TRBJ2-5
D: TRBD1
length: 16

DNA: TGTGCCAGCTCACCCTATAACACTGAAGCTTTCTTT
CDR3: CASSPYNTEAFF
V: TRBV18
J: TRBJ1-1
D: .
length: 12

DNA: TGTGCCAGCAGTCCCCCCCTCGGGACAGGGCTGTCACCCCTCCACTTT
CDR3: CASSPPLGTGLSPLHF
V: TRBV28
J: TRBJ1-6
D: TRBD1
length: 16